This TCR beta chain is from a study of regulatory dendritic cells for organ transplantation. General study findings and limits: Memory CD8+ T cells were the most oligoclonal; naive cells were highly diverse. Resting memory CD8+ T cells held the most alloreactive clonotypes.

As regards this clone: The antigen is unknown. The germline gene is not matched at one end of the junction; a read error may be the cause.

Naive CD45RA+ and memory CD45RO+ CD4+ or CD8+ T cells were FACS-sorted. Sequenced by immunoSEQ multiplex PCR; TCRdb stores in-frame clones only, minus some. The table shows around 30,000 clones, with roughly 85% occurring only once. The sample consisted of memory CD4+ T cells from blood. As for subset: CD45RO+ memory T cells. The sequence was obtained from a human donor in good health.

CDR3: CASSLGGGPSNEQFF. The CDR3 region has the DNA TGTGCTAGCAGCTTAGGAGGGGGCCCGAGCAATGAGCAGTTCTTC. The genes are TRBV7-7 and TRBJ2-1; D possibly corresponds to TRBD1 (7 bases). Looked up from germline, CDR1 is SSHAT and CDR2 is FNYEAQ (reference sequence). This CDR3 spans 15 amino acids.